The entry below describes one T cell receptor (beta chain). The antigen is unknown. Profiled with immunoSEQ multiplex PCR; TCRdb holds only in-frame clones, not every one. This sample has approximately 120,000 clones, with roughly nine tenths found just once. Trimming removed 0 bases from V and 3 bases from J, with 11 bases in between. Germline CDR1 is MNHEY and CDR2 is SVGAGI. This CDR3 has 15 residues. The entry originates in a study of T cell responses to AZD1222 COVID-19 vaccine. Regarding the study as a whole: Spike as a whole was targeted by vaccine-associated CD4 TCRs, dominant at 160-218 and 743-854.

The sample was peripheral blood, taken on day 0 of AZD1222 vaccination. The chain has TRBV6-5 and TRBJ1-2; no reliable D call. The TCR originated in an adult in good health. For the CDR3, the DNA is TGTGCCAGCAGTTACTCGGCAGCCCTGGACTATGGCTACACCTTC. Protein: CASSYSAALDYGYTF.